One and the same sample provided the 22 T cell receptor beta chains below, sequenced in a study of blood T cell repertoires in COVID-19. Sequenced by immunoSEQ multiplex PCR; TCRdb stores in-frame clones only, minus some. Among about 310,000 clones, 87% were seen once, and the ten largest hold approximately 8.1%. What was sequenced was peripheral blood. The receptors were gathered from a woman between 50 and 59 years old who had recovered from COVID-19.

This clone was found a few times. The rearrangement links TRBV29-1 to TRBJ1-1; no clear D. Looked up from germline, CDR1 is SQVTM and CDR2 is ANQGSEA. The CDR3 covers 14 residues. V was cut by 7 bases and J by 1 base, with 16 bases left in between. CDR3 residues: CSAYLHSKNTEAFF. The DNA for the CDR3 is TGCAGCGCCTACCTCCACAGTAAGAACACTGAAGCTTTCTTT.

This chain joins TRBV12-5 and TRBJ1-6; 9 positions agree with TRBD1. The germline CDR1 and CDR2 sequences are LGHNT and FRNRAP. CDR3 length: 16 amino acids. Trimming removed 2 bases from V and 9 bases from J; junction bases left unmatched: 8. The CDR3 coding sequence is TGTGCTAGTGGTTTGTATTCCGGGACAGGGAGTTCACCCCTCCACTTT. As protein: CASGLYSGTGSSPLHF.

The chain employs TRBV5-4 and TRBJ1-2, with D uncertain. The CDR3 totals 15 residues. Germline V gene data show CDR1 as SGHNT and CDR2 as YYREEE (reference sequence). Trimming shortened V by 0 bases and J by 5 bases, and 14 bases separated the two germline ends. CDR3 sequence (DNA): TGTGCCAGCAGCTTGGAGCCGTTACCCTTTTATGGCTACACCTTC. Residues: CASSLEPLPFYGYTF.

The chain is built from TRBV4-1 and TRBJ1-2, with D possibly being TRBD1 (5 bases). V shed 1 base and J shed 7 bases, with 19 bases lying between them. From germline, CDR1 is MGHRA and CDR2 YSYEKL. The CDR3 is 16 amino acids. The CDR3 loop is CASSQGPQKGWSGYTF. The CDR3 DNA reads as TGCGCCAGCAGCCAAGGCCCCCAGAAGGGGTGGTCTGGCTACACCTTC.

This clone was picked up a small number of times. Other DNA sequences within the sample encode an identical CDR3. The genes are TRBV7-2 and TRBJ1-5; D perhaps matches TRBD1 (5 bases). The germline V and J ends were trimmed by 1 base and 2 bases, with 15 bases remaining between them. The germline V gene encodes CDR1 SGHTA and CDR2 FQGNSA. The CDR3 spans 17 residues. Here the CDR3 reads CASSLVLGGSGNQPQHF. The CDR3 DNA is TGTGCCAGCAGCTTAGTCTTGGGGGGGTCAGGCAATCAGCCCCAGCATTTT. Using reference TRBV7-2 and TRBJ1-5 for the parts outside the CDR3, the full variable domain is GAGVSQSPSNKVTEKGKDVELRCDPISGHTALYWYRQSLGQGLEFLIYFQGNSAPDKSGLPSDRFSAERTGGSVSTLTIQRTQQEDSAVYLCASSLVLGGSGNQPQHFGDGTRLSIL.

The V call is TRBV2, the J call TRBJ1-5; D is undetermined. V gave up 4 bases and J gave up 0 bases, with 13 bases separating them. The germline CDR1 and CDR2 sequences are SNHLY and FYNNEI. The CDR3 extends over 16 amino acids. CDR3 in amino acids: CASSVSSAYSNQPQHF. The CDR3 DNA reads TGTGCCAGCAGTGTGAGTTCCGCCTATAGCAATCAGCCCCAGCATTTT.

The chain combines TRBV6-2 or TRBV6-3 with TRBJ2-1; 8 nucleotides match TRBD2. Unmatched junction bases numbered 10, after V lost 3 bases and J lost 6 bases. From germline, CDR1 is MNHEY and CDR2 SVGEGT. CDR3 length: 16 residues. The CDR3: CASSYGAGLVGNEQFF. The CDR3 nucleotides read TGTGCCAGCAGTTATGGTGCGGGACTAGTGGGCAATGAGCAGTTCTTC.

The chain uses TRBV28 and TRBJ1-6; no firm D call. This CDR3 is built from 14 residues. Trimming left V 3 bases short and J 7 bases short, with 10 bases between. In germline, CDR1 is MDHEN, CDR2 SYDVKM. In nucleotides, the CDR3 is TGTGCCAGCAGTTTGGATGGCGGGAATTCACCCCTCCACTTT. Protein: CASSLDGGNSPLHF.

The chain is built from TRBV28 and TRBJ1-4; 7 bases line up with TRBD1. J gave up 6 bases and V 1 base, and 8 bases lay outside the gene matches. The CDR3 spans 16 residues. Per the germline V gene, CDR1 is MDHEN and CDR2 is SYDVKM. The CDR3, as DNA: TGTGCCAGCAGTTTATCGGGTCCCAGGGGGGATGAAAAACTGTTTTTT. It is translated as CASSLSGPRGDEKLFF.

The chain has TRBV5-1 and TRBJ1-4, with 9 bases fitting TRBD1. This CDR3 spans 15 amino acids. Germline loops: CDR1 SGHRS, CDR2 YFSETQ. V was clipped by 0 bases and J by 5 bases; unmatched bases: 2. The CDR3 protein is CASSLAGTGNEKLFF. DNA for the CDR3: TGCGCCAGCAGCTTGGCCGGGACAGGGAATGAAAAACTGTTTTTT.

The CDR3 region is CASSSVGSRQETQYF. The CDR3, as DNA: TGCGCCAGCAGCAGCGTAGGGAGCCGACAAGAGACCCAGTACTTC. V gene TRBV5-1 combines with J gene TRBJ2-5; a possible D gene is TRBD2 (5 bases). CDR3 length: 15 residues. V was cut by 4 bases and J by 2 bases, with 15 bases left in between. CDR1 and CDR2 (germline): SGHRS, YFSETQ.

The chain carries TRBV7-2 and TRBJ1-6; no clear D. This CDR3 is 16 amino acids long. Germline lookup yields CDR1 SGHTA and CDR2 FQGNSA. With 2 bases removed from V and 10 bases from J, the gap between germline ends came to 18 bases. The CDR3 sequence: CASSLLPAREGSPLHF. In DNA, the CDR3 is TGTGCCAGCAGCTTACTTCCCGCGCGGGAAGGGTCACCCCTCCACTTT.

This clone was counted a few times. The V and J genes are TRBV27 and TRBJ1-5; TRBD1 aligns across 8 bases. The CDR3 consists of 17 residues. J lost 7 bases, V lost 1 base, and 12 bases had no gene match. Germline CDR1 is MNHEY and CDR2 is SMNVEV (reference sequence). CDR3 sequence reads: CASSLWGGRTGYQPQHF. The CDR3 bases are TGTGCCAGCAGTTTATGGGGTGGGCGGACAGGGTACCAGCCCCAGCATTTT.

There are a few counts of this clone. The V call is TRBV27, the J call TRBJ1-1; 8 bases agree with TRBD1. J gave up 4 bases and V 2 bases, and 0 bases lay outside the gene matches. The CDR3 consists of 13 residues. Germline CDR1 reads MNHEY; CDR2 reads SMNVEV (reference sequence). CDR3 protein: CASSLTGGTEAFF. CDR3 sequence (DNA): TGTGCCAGCAGTTTAACAGGGGGCACTGAAGCTTTCTTT.

The rearrangement joins TRBV27 to TRBJ1-4; D not resolved. The CDR3 runs to 16 residues. V lost 4 bases and J 8 bases, leaving 20 bases between the germline ends. Germline V gene data show CDR1 as MNHEY and CDR2 as SMNVEV (reference sequence). The chain's CDR3 is CASSSPAGRDGEKLFF. CDR3 nucleotides: TGTGCCAGCAGTTCTCCGGCGGGTCGGGATGGGGAAAAACTGTTTTTT.

This chain connects TRBV7-2 to TRBJ2-1; D may be TRBD2 (6 bases). Trimming pared 2 bases from V and 2 bases from J, leaving 10 bases between. The CDR3 runs 15 residues. The germline V gene has CDR1 SGHTA and CDR2 FQGNSA. CDR3 region: CASSLSRGAYNEQFF. Here the CDR3 DNA reads TGTGCCAGCAGCTTATCGCGGGGAGCCTACAATGAGCAGTTCTTC. The variable domain in full, with the rest retrieved from reference TRBV7-2 and TRBJ2-1, is GAGVSQSPSNKVTEKGKDVELRCDPISGHTALYWYRQSLGQGLEFLIYFQGNSAPDKSGLPSDRFSAERTGGSVSTLTIQRTQQEDSAVYLCASSLSRGAYNEQFFGPGTRLTVL.

CDR3 in DNA: TGTGCCTGGAGCGAACGAACCCTCTCTACGCGGTTAGCCAAAAACATTCAGTACTTC. Translating it yields CAWSERTLSTRLAKNIQYF. The chain joins TRBV30 to TRBJ2-4; D is unresolved. Trimming removed 3 bases from V and 0 bases from J, with 24 bases in between. The length of the CDR3 is 19 residues. Germline V gene sequence: CDR1 GTSNPN, CDR2 SVGIG (reference sequence). Filled out from reference TRBV30 and TRBJ2-4, the complete variable domain reads SQTIHQWPATLVQPVGSPLSLECTVEGTSNPNLYWYRQAAGRGLQLLFYSVGIGQISSEVPQNLSASRPQDRQFILSSKKLLLSDSGFYLCAWSERTLSTRLAKNIQYFGAGTRLSVL.

The chain couples TRBV6-1 to TRBJ1-4; 8 nucleotides align to TRBD1. Trimming at V came to 4 bases and at J to 5 bases, leaving 9 bases not matched to a gene. The CDR3 has 16 residues. The germline V gene encodes CDR1 MNHNS and CDR2 SASEGT. Here the CDR3 DNA reads TGTGCCAGCAGTGTCGCGACAGGGGCAAGCAATGAAAAACTGTTTTTT. Residues: CASSVATGASNEKLFF.

V is TRBV19 and J is TRBJ2-1, with D perhaps TRBD2 (5 bases). There are 16 residues in the CDR3. Trimming cost V 5 bases and J 4 bases, with 18 bases left between them. CDR1 and CDR2 (germline): LNHDA, SQIVND (reference sequence). The CDR3 loop is CASSLTSGSRYNEQFF. DNA of the CDR3: TGTGCCAGTAGTTTAACGAGCGGCAGTAGGTACAATGAGCAGTTCTTC.

J is TRBJ2-3 and V is TRBV2; 8 bases map to TRBD2. Per the germline V gene, CDR1 is SNHLY and CDR2 is FYNNEI. With 2 bases clipped from V and 11 bases from J, the junction kept 18 bases outside the gene matches. The CDR3 totals 17 residues. CDR3 in DNA: TGTGCCAGCAGTGAACCCCCCCCCGGGGGGGTAAGGAACGGGCAGTATTTT. It codes for CASSEPPPGGVRNGQYF.

The chain employs TRBV6-5 and TRBJ2-4; weak D call: TRBD1 (5 bases). The CDR3 runs to 13 residues. Per the germline V gene, CDR1 is MNHEY and CDR2 is SVGAGI. V lost 5 bases and J 6 bases, leaving 11 bases between the germline ends. The CDR3 region is CASSPPQGNIQYF. The CDR3 bases are TGTGCCAGCAGTCCTCCCCAGGGAAACATTCAGTACTTC.

V gene TRBV16 combines with J gene TRBJ2-5; tentatively, D is TRBD1 (5 bases). The CDR3 spans 14 residues. Trimming cost V 0 bases and J 5 bases, with 10 bases left between them. CDR1 KGHSY and CDR2 FQNENV come from the germline V gene. CDR3 DNA sequence: TGTGCCAGCAGCCAATCCAGGGTCTGGGAGACCCAGTACTTC. Its translation: CASSQSRVWETQYF. The complete variable domain, with remaining parts taken from reference TRBV16 and TRBJ2-5, reads GEEVAQTPKHLVRGEGQKAKLYCAPIKGHSYVFWYQQVLKNEFKFLISFQNENVFDETGMPKERFSAKCLPNSPCSLEIQATKLEDSAVYFCASSQSRVWETQYFGPGTRLLVL.